Listed below are T cell receptor beta chains from one sample, sequenced in a study of T-cell memory formation after mild COVID-19. TCRdb redid the calling of the 5' RACE reads with MiXCR, one entry per CDR3 protein. Of under 300,000 distinct CDR3 sequences listed, about 15% were seen once; the top ten hold approximately 3.6%. Sequencing was carried out using PBMCs or a T cell subset sorted from them (not recorded which). These receptors were collected from a man younger than 35 who had mild COVID-19 (a few samples of this study predate the infection). Cell type and time point are not known. Each CDR3 is given with its conserved first and last residue. A D gene is named only where the DNA matches it firmly. Clone size is stated in some rows and not others, as once, few, many or a class when expanded.

cdr3_length	j_call	clone_size	d_call	v_call	cdr3_nt	cdr3_aa
14	TRBJ1-1	many	-	TRBV4-1	TGCGCCAGCAGCCTCCAGGGGTTGAACACTGAAGCTTTCTTT	CASSLQGLNTEAFF
12	TRBJ2-3	few	-	TRBV4-1	TGCGCCAGCAGTAAAGGGACAGATACGCAGTATTTT	CASSKGTDTQYF
13	TRBJ2-3	-	-	TRBV29-1	TGCAGCGTTGAAGGGGGCGCGTCAGATACGCAGTATTTT	CSVEGGASDTQYF
15	TRBJ2-3	many	-	TRBV5-6	TGTGCCAGCAAGGTGCGGGGACCCGGCACAGATACGCAGTATTTT	CASKVRGPGTDTQYF
12	TRBJ1-1	once	TRBD1	TRBV29-1	TGCAGCGGGAGACAGGGGAGCACTGAAGCTTTCTTT	CSGRQGSTEAFF
15	TRBJ1-6	-	TRBD1	TRBV7-3	TGTGCCAGCAGCGAGCAGACAGGGTCGCAATCACCCCTCCACTTT	CASSEQTGSQSPLHF
13	TRBJ1-6	few	-	TRBV20-1	TGCAGTGGCCTGACAGGCCGTGGTTCACCCCTCCACTTT	CSGLTGRGSPLHF
13	TRBJ1-5	once	-	TRBV20-1	TGCAGTGCCATGGATCAGGGTCCCCAGCCCCAGCATTTT	CSAMDQGPQPQHF
15	TRBJ2-7	few	TRBD1	TRBV5-4	TGTGCCAGCAGCCGTGACCCGGGACAGGGCAACGAGCAGTACTTC	CASSRDPGQGNEQYF
14	TRBJ2-7	-	-	TRBV15	TGTGCCACCAGGCGAGGGGAGTTGGACTACGAGCAGTACTTC	CATRRGELDYEQYF
16	TRBJ1-5	few	-	TRBV6-2/TRBV6-3	TGTGCCAGCAGCACGCGAGGAACTTATAGCAATCAGCCCCAGCATTTT	CASSTRGTYSNQPQHF
14	TRBJ1-2	few	-	TRBV10-3	TGTGCCATCACCCTAGACGGGGCTAGGGGTGGCTACACCTTC	CAITLDGARGGYTF
15	TRBJ2-5	many	TRBD2	TRBV20-1	TGCAGTGCTAGAGATAACCTAGCGGTCCAAGAGACCCAGTACTTC	CSARDNLAVQETQYF
13	TRBJ2-7	few	-	TRBV5-1	TGCGCCAGCAGCTTGGTACTATCGCACGAGCAGTACTTC	CASSLVLSHEQYF
15	TRBJ1-2	many	-	TRBV9	TGTGCCAGCAGCGTAGGACCAGCTGCAGTCTATGGCTACACCTTC	CASSVGPAAVYGYTF
13	TRBJ1-6	-	-	TRBV15	TGTGCCACCAGGCGGACAGAAGATTCACCCCTCCACTTT	CATRRTEDSPLHF
16	TRBJ1-6	-	-	TRBV10-3	TGTGCCATCAGTGAGGGGGCGAACTCCGAAAATTCACCCCTCCACTTT	CAISEGANSENSPLHF